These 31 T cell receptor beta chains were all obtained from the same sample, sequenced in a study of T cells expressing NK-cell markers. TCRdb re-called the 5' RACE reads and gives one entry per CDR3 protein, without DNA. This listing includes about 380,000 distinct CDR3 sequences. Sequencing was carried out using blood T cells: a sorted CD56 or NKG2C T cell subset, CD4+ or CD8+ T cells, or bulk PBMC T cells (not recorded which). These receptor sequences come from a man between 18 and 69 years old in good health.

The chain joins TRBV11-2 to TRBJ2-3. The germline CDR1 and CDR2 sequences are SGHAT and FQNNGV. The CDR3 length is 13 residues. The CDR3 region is CASSFYASDTQYF.

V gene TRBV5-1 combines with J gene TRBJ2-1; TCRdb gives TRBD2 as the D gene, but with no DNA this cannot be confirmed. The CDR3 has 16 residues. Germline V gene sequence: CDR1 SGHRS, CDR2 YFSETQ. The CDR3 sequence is CASSITTPEEGNEQFF. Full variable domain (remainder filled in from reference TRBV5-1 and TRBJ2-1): KAGVTQTPRYLIKTRGQQVTLSCSPISGHRSVSWYQQTPGQGLQFLFEYFSETQRNKGNFPGRFSGRQFSNSRSEMNVSTLELGDSALYLCASSITTPEEGNEQFFGPGTRLTVL.

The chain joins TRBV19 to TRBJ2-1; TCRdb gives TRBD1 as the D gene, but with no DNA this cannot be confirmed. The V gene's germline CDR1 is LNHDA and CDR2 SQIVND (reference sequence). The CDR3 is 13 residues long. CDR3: CASSIRDYNEQFF.

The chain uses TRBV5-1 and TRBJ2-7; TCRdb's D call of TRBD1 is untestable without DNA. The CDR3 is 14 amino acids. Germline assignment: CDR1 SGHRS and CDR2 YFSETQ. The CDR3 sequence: CASGIQGASYEQYF.

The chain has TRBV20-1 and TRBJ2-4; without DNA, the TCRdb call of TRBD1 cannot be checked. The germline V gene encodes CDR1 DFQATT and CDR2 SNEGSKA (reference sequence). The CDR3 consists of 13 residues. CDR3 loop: CSAPGGGKNIQYF.

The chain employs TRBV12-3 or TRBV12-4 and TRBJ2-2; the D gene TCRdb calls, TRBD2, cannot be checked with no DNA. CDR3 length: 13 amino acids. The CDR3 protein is CASSGDSFGELFF.

The CDR3 spells CSAKTSGGLGGEQYF. This rearrangement joins TRBV20-1 to TRBJ2-7; as DNA is missing, the TRBD2 call by TCRdb cannot be tested. The CDR3 length is 15 residues. The germline V gene has CDR1 DFQATT and CDR2 SNEGSKA (reference sequence).

The CDR3 spells CASSRPTDSGGGYTF. This chain links TRBV11-2 with TRBJ1-2; TCRdb indicates TRBD1, and absent DNA this call remains unverified. Germline V gene sequence: CDR1 SGHAT, CDR2 FQNNGV. This CDR3 has 15 residues.

CDR3 loop: CSARRGSFNSPLHF. The chain has TRBV20-1 and TRBJ1-6; the TCRdb D gene call, TRBD1, has no DNA to confirm it. The CDR3 runs to 14 residues. The germline CDR1 and CDR2 sequences are DFQATT and SNEGSKA (reference sequence).

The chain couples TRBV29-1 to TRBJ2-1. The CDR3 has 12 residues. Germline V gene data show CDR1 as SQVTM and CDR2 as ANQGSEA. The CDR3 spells CSVNTGYNEQFF.

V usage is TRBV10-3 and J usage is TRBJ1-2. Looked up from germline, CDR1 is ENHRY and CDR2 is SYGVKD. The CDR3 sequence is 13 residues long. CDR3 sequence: CAISEPERYGYTF.

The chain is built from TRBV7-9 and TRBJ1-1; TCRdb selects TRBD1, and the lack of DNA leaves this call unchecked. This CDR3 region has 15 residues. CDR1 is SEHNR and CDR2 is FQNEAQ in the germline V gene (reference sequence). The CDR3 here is CASTNGGAGFTEAFF.

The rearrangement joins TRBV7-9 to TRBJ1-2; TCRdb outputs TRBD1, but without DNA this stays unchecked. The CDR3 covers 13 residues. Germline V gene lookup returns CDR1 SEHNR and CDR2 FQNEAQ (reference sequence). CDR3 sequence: CASSLVAVGGYTF.

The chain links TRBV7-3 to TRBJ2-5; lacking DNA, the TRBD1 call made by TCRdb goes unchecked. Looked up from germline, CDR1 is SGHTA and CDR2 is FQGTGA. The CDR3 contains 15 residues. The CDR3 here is CASSPNAGVQETQYF. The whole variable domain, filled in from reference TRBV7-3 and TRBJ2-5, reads GAGVSQTPSNKVTEKGKYVELRCDPISGHTALYWYRQSLGQGPEFLIYFQGTGAADDSGLPNDRFFAVRPEGSVSTLKIQRTERGDSAVYLCASSPNAGVQETQYFGPGTRLLVL.

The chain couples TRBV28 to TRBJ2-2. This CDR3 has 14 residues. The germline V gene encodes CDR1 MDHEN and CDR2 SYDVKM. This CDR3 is CASMQRVHTGELFF.

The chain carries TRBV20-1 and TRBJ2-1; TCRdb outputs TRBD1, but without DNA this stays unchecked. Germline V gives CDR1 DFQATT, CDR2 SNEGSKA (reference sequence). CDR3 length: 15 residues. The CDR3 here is CSAKNRGGSYNEQFF.

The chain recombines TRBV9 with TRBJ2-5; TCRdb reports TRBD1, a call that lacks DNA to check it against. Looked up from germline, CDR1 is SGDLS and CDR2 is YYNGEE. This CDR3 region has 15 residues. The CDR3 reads CASSAFGTGGETQYF.

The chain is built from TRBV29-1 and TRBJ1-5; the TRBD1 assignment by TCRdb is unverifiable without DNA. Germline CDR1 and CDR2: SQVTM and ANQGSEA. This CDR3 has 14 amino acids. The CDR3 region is CSVLQGESNQPQHF.

CDR3 region: CASSVAPVRGYEQYF. The chain carries TRBV7-3 and TRBJ2-7; TCRdb lists TRBD2, though no DNA is available to test this call. The CDR3 sequence is 15 residues long. The germline V gene has CDR1 SGHTA and CDR2 FQGTGA.

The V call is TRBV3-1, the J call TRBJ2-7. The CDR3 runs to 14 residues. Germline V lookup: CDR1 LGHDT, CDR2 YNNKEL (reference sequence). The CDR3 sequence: CASSPVGRSYEQYF.

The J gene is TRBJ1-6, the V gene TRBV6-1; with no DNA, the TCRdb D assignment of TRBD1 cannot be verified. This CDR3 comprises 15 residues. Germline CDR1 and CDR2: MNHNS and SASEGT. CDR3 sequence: CASRDVLNYNSPLHF.

CDR3 region: CATSDQAAGVKTQYF. The chain joins TRBV15 to TRBJ2-5; checking the TCRdb D call of TRBD1 is not possible without DNA. From germline, CDR1 is LNHNV and CDR2 YYDKDF (reference sequence). The CDR3 contains 15 residues.

CDR3 in amino acids: CATSRETGTGNNSPLHF. This chain links TRBV15 with TRBJ1-6; TCRdb names TRBD1, which stays unverified in the absence of DNA. The CDR3 runs 17 residues. Germline V gene lookup returns CDR1 LNHNV and CDR2 YYDKDF (reference sequence).

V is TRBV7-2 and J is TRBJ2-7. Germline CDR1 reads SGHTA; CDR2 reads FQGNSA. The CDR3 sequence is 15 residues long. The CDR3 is CASSLRFGSSYEQYF.

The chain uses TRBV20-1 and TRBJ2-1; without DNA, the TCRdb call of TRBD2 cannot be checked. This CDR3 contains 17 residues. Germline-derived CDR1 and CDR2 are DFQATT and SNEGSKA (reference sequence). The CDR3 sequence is CSARERARGGYYNEQFF.

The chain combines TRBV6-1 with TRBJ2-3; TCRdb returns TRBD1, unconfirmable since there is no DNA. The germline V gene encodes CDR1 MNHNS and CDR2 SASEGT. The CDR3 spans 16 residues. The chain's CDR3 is CASSQTGTGGQDTQYF.

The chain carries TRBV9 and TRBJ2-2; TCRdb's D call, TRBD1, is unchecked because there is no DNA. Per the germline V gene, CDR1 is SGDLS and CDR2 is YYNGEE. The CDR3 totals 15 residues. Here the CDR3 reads CASSPSGGAFGELFF.

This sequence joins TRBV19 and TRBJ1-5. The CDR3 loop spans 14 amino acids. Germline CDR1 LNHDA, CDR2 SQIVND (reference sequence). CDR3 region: CASSTRVINQPQHF.

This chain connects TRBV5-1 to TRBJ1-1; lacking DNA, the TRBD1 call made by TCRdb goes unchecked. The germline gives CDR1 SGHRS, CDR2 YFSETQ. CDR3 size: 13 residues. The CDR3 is CASSLGQDTEAFF.

CDR3 loop: CASRHNTPGLSTEAFF. The chain has TRBV5-5 and TRBJ1-1. Germline CDR1 is SGHKS and CDR2 is YYEKEE (reference sequence). The CDR3 has 16 amino acids.

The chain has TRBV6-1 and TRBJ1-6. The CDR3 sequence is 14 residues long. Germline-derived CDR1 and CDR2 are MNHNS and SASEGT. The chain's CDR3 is CASSVRGGNSPLHF.